This T cell receptor beta chain was recovered during a study of blood T cell repertoires in COVID-19. TCRdb's table, derived via immunoSEQ multiplex PCR, lists solely in-frame clones and lacks some. Of approximately 250,000 clones in the sample, roughly 89% were seen once. This clone occurred a few times. Deletions cut 5 bases from V and 5 bases from J, with 15 bases between. Germline V gives CDR1 LNHDA, CDR2 SQIVND (reference sequence). This CDR3 comprises 14 residues. Material: peripheral blood. The chain has TRBV19 and TRBJ1-2; D is unresolved. The sequence was collected from a young man who had recovered from COVID-19. DNA for the CDR3: TGTGCCAGTAGTCCTCACTTGGGAGAGTATGGCTACACCTTC. Protein product: CASSPHLGEYGYTF.